The 18 T cell receptor beta chains below were found in one sample sequenced in a study of OX40 agonist ivuxolimab in advanced cancers. The method was immunoSEQ multiplex PCR; TCRdb's version includes in-frame clones alone and lacks a portion of them. This table holds roughly 70,000 clones, around 89% found once. The sample here was CD4+ or CD8+ T cells sorted from blood, taken in a trial of the OX40 agonist ivuxolimab. Source of these receptors: an adult with an advanced solid tumor such as melanoma, head and neck, liver or kidney cancer.

The chain employs TRBV2 and TRBJ1-5; D unresolved. This CDR3 is built from 16 residues. Trimming left V 2 bases short and J 0 bases short, with 11 bases between. Germline CDR1 SNHLY, CDR2 FYNNEI. CDR3 loop: CASSEPGGISNQPQHF. CDR3 DNA sequence: TGTGCCAGCAGTGAACCGGGAGGGATTAGCAATCAGCCCCAGCATTTT.

The chain joins TRBV28 to TRBJ1-5; D gene unclear. V was cut by 3 bases and J by 6 bases, with 12 bases left in between. The CDR3 extends over 14 amino acids. Germline assignment: CDR1 MDHEN and CDR2 SYDVKM. In nucleotides, the CDR3 is TGTGCCAGCAGTTTCGGGGATTACTCTCAGCCCCAGCATTTT. Amino acid sequence: CASSFGDYSQPQHF.

The chain employs TRBV7-9 and TRBJ1-2; a weak D match, TRBD1 (5 bases). This CDR3 is 17 amino acids long. Germline V lookup: CDR1 SEHNR, CDR2 FQNEAQ (reference sequence). Trimming cost V 3 bases and J 7 bases, with 24 bases left between them. The CDR3 reads CASSLGPPDLHRPGYTF. Written as DNA, the CDR3 is TGTGCCAGCAGCTTGGGGCCCCCGGACCTCCACCGCCCTGGCTACACCTTC.

The gene calls are TRBV14 and TRBJ2-3; 15 bases line up with TRBD2. The CDR3 sequence is 16 residues long. Trimming at V came to 4 bases and at J to 3 bases, leaving 2 bases not matched to a gene. Per germline, CDR1 SGHDN and CDR2 FVKESK. This CDR3 reads CASSRTSGRVTDTQYF. The CDR3 bases are TGTGCCAGCAGCCGGACTAGCGGGAGGGTGACAGATACGCAGTATTTT.

The rearrangement joins TRBV6-6 to TRBJ2-2; 8 positions match TRBD2. This CDR3 region has 15 residues. V trimming: 7 bases; J trimming: 2 bases; junction bases outside the gene matches: 6. CDR1 is MNHNY and CDR2 is SVGAGI in the germline V gene (reference sequence). CDR3 nucleotide sequence: TGTGCCAGCACGGGAGGGGGTAGTAACACCGGGGAGCTGTTTTTT. Translated, it gives CASTGGGSNTGELFF.

The rearrangement uses TRBV28 and TRBJ2-7; tentatively, D is TRBD2 (5 bases). The V and J ends lost 2 bases and 6 bases respectively, with 11 bases between them. CDR1 is MDHEN, CDR2 SYDVKM, per germline. This CDR3 region has 13 residues. CDR3 DNA: TGTGCCAGCAGTTTAGGGAGCTTGCGCGAGCAGTACTTC. Amino acid sequence: CASSLGSLREQYF.

The rearrangement joins TRBV27 to TRBJ1-1; D call uncertain. Germline V gene sequence: CDR1 MNHEY, CDR2 SMNVEV (reference sequence). This CDR3 contains 13 residues. V lost 2 bases to trimming and J lost 2 bases, with 6 bases between them. DNA of the CDR3: TGTGCCAGCAGTTTAGAGGGAAACACTGAAGCTTTCTTT. Amino acids: CASSLEGNTEAFF.

V and J are TRBV11-1 and TRBJ1-4; 11 bases agree with TRBD1. J lost 8 bases, V lost 1 base, and 9 bases had no gene match. The CDR3 is 17 residues long. CDR1 and CDR2 (germline): SGHAT, FQDESV (reference sequence). For the CDR3, the DNA is TGTGCCAGCAGCTTAGATCTCCCGGACAGGGGGCTAGAAAAACTGTTTTTT. This gives the protein CASSLDLPDRGLEKLFF.

V gene TRBV6-1 combines with J gene TRBJ2-7; TRBD1 aligns across 7 bases. Trimming at V came to 5 bases and at J to 6 bases, leaving 13 bases not matched to a gene. Germline loops: CDR1 MNHNS, CDR2 SASEGT. The CDR3 runs 15 residues. The CDR3 sequence is CASSSSRTGRSEQYF. In DNA form, the CDR3 reads TGTGCCAGCAGTTCTTCCCGGACAGGACGCAGCGAGCAGTACTTC.

The CDR3 region is CASSITDTQYF. The CDR3, as DNA: TGTGCCAGCAGTATCACAGATACGCAGTATTTT. The gene calls are TRBV11-2 and TRBJ2-3; D unclear. V was cut by 6 bases and J by 2 bases, with 3 bases left in between. Germline V gene data show CDR1 as SGHAT and CDR2 as FQNNGV. The CDR3 length is 11 residues. Combining the CDR3 with reference TRBV11-2 and TRBJ2-3 gives the whole variable domain EAGVAQSPRYKIIEKRQSVAFWCNPISGHATLYWYQQILGQGPKLLIQFQNNGVVDDSQLPKDRFSAERLKGVDSTLKIQPAKLEDSAVYLCASSITDTQYFGPGTRLTVL.

The CDR3 DNA is TGCGCCAGCAGCCCCGGGGGGCGTGATGGCTACACCTTC. Protein sequence: CASSPGGRDGYTF. V is TRBV5-1 and J is TRBJ1-2, with D perhaps matching TRBD1 (6 bases). Per germline, CDR1 SGHRS and CDR2 YFSETQ. This CDR3 is 13 amino acids long. Trimming took 4 bases from V and 6 from J, leaving 13 bases between them.

The chain couples TRBV5-6 to TRBJ1-5; tentatively, D is TRBD1 (6 bases). CDR1 is SGHDT, CDR2 YYEEEE, per germline. The CDR3 is made up of 15 amino acids. V was shortened by 4 bases and J by 6 bases, with 17 bases between the two germline ends. The DNA for the CDR3 is TGTGCCAGCAGCCTGGGAGGGGGGTACGGTCAGCCCCAGCATTTT. Translating it yields CASSLGGGYGQPQHF.

This clone was observed a handful of times. J is TRBJ1-5 and V is TRBV6-1; a weak D match, TRBD1 (6 bases). The CDR3 totals 13 residues. Looked up from germline, CDR1 is MNHNS and CDR2 is SASEGT. With 5 bases removed from V and 7 bases from J, the gap between germline ends came to 12 bases. CDR3 coding DNA: TGTGCCAGCAGTCCACAGGGTATCCAGCCCCAGCATTTT. Protein product: CASSPQGIQPQHF.

The chain joins TRBV9 to TRBJ2-1; TRBD2 aligns across 9 bases. This CDR3 is 15 amino acids long. Trimming removed 0 bases from V and 6 bases from J; junction bases left unmatched: 4. Germline assignment: CDR1 SGDLS and CDR2 YYNGEE. DNA of the CDR3: TGTGCCAGCAGCGTAGTAGGGACTAGCCTCAATGAGCAGTTCTTC. Translated, it gives CASSVVGTSLNEQFF.

This chain connects TRBV7-9 to TRBJ2-3; D is possibly TRBD2 (6 bases). Germline CDR1 and CDR2: SEHNR and FQNEAQ (reference sequence). This CDR3 has 17 residues. Trimming took 1 base from V and 0 from J, leaving 14 bases between them. The CDR3, as DNA: TGTGCCAGCAGCTTAGTCGGCTTAAGCGGGAGCACAGATACGCAGTATTTT. Protein: CASSLVGLSGSTDTQYF.

The V gene is TRBV7-3, the J gene TRBJ1-2; D remains unclear. Trimming removed 4 bases at V and 4 bases at J, with 16 bases between. The CDR3 spans 15 residues. Per the germline V gene, CDR1 is SGHTA and CDR2 is FQGTGA. CDR3 residues: CASSSGPPKLYGYTF. CDR3 nucleotide sequence: TGTGCCAGCAGCTCCGGACCCCCCAAGCTCTATGGCTACACCTTC.

This clone was seen only once. The V and J genes are TRBV6-6 and TRBJ1-5; TRBD1 agrees at 7 bases. The CDR3 is 14 amino acids. With 5 bases clipped from V and 6 bases from J, the junction kept 7 bases outside the gene matches. Germline V lookup: CDR1 MNHNY, CDR2 SVGAGI (reference sequence). CDR3 nucleotides: TGTGCCAGCAGTAAGACAGGGTTCAGTCAGCCCCAGCATTTT. Translating gives CASSKTGFSQPQHF.

The chain uses TRBV9 and TRBJ2-1, with 9 bases aligning to TRBD1. The CDR3 has 18 residues. The ends lost 4 bases at V and 4 bases at J; junction bases unmatched: 15. Germline-derived CDR1 and CDR2 are SGDLS and YYNGEE. CDR3 residues: CASSSTSTGTGTYNEQFF. In nucleotides, the CDR3 is TGTGCCAGCAGCTCCACCTCCACCGGGACAGGGACATACAATGAGCAGTTCTTC.